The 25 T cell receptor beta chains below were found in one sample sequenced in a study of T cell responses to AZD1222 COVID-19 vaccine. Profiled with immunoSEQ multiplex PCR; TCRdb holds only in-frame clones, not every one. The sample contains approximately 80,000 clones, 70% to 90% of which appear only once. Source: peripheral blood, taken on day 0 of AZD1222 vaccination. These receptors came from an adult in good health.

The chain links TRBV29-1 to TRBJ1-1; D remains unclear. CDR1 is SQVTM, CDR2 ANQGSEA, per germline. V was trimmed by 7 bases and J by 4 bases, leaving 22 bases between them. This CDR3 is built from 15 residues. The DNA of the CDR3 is TGCAGCGCCCTTCTCGGGTCGGGGATTGGCACTGAAGCTTTCTTT. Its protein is CSALLGSGIGTEAFF.

The DNA of the CDR3 is TGTGCCAGCAGCTTAAAGGGGGGCTCTGGGGCCAACGTCCTGACTTTC. Its translation: CASSLKGGSGANVLTF. J is TRBJ2-6 and V is TRBV7-3; D possibly matches TRBD1 or TRBD2 (6 bases each). Germline V gene sequence: CDR1 SGHTA, CDR2 FQGTGA. Trimming took 1 base from V and 0 from J, leaving 7 bases between them. CDR3 length: 16 residues.

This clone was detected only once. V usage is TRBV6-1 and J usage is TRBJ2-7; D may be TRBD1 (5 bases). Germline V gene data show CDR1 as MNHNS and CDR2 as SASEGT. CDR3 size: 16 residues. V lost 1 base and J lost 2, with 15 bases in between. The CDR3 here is CASSEVHSGLTYEQYF. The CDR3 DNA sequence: TGTGCCAGCAGTGAAGTTCATTCAGGGTTAACCTACGAGCAGTACTTC.

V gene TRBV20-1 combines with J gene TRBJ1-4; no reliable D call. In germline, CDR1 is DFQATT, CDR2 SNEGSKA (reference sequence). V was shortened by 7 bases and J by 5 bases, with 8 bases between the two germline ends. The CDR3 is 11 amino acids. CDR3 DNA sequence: TGCAGTGTTAAGACCAATGAAAAACTGTTTTTT. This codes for CSVKTNEKLFF.

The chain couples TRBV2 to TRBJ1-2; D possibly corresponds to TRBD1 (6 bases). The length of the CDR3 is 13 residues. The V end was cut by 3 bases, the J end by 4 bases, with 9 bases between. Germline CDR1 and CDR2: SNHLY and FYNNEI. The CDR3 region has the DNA TGTGCCAGCAGTGATGTAGGGGGCTATGGCTACACCTTC. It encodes CASSDVGGYGYTF.

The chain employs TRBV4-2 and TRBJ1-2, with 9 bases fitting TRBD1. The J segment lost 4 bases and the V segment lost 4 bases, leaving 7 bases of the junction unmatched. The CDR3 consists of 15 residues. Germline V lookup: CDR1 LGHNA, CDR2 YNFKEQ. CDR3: CASSRGTGQLYGYTF. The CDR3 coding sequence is TGTGCCAGCAGCCGGGGGACAGGGCAGCTCTATGGCTACACCTTC.

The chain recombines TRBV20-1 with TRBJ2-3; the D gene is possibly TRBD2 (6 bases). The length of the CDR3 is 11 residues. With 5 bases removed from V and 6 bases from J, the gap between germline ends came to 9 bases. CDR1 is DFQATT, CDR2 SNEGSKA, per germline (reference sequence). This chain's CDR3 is CSAGGADTQYF. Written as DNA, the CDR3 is TGCAGTGCTGGCGGGGCGGATACGCAGTATTTT.

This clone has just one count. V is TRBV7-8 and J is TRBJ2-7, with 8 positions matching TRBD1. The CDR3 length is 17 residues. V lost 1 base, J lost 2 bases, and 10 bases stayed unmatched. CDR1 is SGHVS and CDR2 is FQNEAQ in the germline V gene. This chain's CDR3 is CASSLGDRFVNTYEQYF. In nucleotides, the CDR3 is TGTGCCAGCAGCTTAGGGGACAGGTTTGTTAACACCTACGAGCAGTACTTC.

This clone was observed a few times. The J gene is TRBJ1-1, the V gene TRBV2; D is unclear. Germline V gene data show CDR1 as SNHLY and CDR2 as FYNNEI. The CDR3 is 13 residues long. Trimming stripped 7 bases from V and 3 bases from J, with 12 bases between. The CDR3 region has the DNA TGTGCCAGCACTGGGGTCCTCGACACTGAAGCTTTCTTT. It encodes CASTGVLDTEAFF.

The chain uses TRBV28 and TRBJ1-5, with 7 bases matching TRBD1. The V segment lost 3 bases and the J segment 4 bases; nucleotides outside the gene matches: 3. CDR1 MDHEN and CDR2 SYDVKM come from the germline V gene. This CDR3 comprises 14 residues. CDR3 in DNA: TGTGCCAGCAGTTTGGTACAGGGGAATCAGCCCCAGCATTTT. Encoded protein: CASSLVQGNQPQHF.

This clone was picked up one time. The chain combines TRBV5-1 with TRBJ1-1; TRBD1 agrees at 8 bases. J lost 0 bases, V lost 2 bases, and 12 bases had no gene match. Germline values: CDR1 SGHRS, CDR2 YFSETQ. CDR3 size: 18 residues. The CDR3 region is CASSFARTGRAMNTEAFF. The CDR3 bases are TGCGCCAGCAGCTTCGCTAGGACAGGGCGAGCTATGAACACTGAAGCTTTCTTT. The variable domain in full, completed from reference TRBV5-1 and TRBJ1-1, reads KAGVTQTPRYLIKTRGQQVTLSCSPISGHRSVSWYQQTPGQGLQFLFEYFSETQRNKGNFPGRFSGRQFSNSRSEMNVSTLELGDSALYLCASSFARTGRAMNTEAFFGQGTRLTVV.

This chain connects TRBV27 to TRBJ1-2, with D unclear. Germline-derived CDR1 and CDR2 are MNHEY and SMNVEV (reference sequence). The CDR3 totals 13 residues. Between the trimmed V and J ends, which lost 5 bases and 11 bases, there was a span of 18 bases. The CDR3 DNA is TGTGCCAGCAGTCCACTCCCCGATTTCGGATACACCTTC. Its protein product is CASSPLPDFGYTF.

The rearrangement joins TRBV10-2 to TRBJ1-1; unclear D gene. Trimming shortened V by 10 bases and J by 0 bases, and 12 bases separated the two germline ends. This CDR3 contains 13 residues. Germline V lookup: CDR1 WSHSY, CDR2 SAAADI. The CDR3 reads CAITERMNTEAFF. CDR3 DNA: TGCGCCATTACAGAACGGATGAACACTGAAGCTTTCTTT.

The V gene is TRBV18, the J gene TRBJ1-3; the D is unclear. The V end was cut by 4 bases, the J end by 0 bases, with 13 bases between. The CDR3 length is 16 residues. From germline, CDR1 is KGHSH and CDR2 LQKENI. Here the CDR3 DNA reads TGTGCCAGCTCACAGAACGGACCCCCCTCTGGAAACACCATATATTTT. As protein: CASSQNGPPSGNTIYF.

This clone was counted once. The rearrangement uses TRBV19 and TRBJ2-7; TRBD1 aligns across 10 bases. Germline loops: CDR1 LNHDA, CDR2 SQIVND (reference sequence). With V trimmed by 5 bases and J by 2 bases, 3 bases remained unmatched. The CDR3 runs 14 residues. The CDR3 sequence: CASSYGQGAYEQYF. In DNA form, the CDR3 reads TGTGCCAGTAGTTATGGACAGGGGGCCTACGAGCAGTACTTC.

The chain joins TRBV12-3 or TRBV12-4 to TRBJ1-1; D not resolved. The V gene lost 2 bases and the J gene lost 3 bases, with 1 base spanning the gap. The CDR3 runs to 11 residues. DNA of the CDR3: TGTGCCAGCAGTTTATACACTGAAGCTTTCTTT. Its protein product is CASSLYTEAFF.

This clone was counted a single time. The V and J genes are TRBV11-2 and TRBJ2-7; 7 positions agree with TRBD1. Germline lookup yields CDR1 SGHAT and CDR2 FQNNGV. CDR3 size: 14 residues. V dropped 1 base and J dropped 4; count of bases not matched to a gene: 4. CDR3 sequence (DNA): TGTGCCAGCAGCTTAGTGCAGGGGGTTTACGAGCAGTACTTC. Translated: CASSLVQGVYEQYF.

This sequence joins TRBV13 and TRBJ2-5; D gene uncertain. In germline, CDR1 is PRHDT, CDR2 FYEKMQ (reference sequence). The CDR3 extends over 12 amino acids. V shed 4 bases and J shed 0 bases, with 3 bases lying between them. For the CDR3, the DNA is TGTGCCAGCAGCTCTAACCAAGAGACCCAGTACTTC. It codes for CASSSNQETQYF. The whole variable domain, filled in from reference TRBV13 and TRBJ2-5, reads AAGVIQSPRHLIKEKRETATLKCYPIPRHDTVYWYQQGPGQDPQFLISFYEKMQSDKGSIPDRFSAQQFSDYHSELNMSSLELGDSALYFCASSSNQETQYFGPGTRLLVL.

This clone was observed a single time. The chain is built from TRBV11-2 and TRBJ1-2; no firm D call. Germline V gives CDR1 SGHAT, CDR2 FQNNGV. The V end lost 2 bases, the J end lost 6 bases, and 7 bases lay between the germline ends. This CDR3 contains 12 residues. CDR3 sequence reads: CASSLTTDGYTF. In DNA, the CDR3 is TGTGCCAGCAGCTTAACAACAGATGGCTACACCTTC. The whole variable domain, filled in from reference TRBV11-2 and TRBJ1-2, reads EAGVAQSPRYKIIEKRQSVAFWCNPISGHATLYWYQQILGQGPKLLIQFQNNGVVDDSQLPKDRFSAERLKGVDSTLKIQPAKLEDSAVYLCASSLTTDGYTFGSGTRLTVV.

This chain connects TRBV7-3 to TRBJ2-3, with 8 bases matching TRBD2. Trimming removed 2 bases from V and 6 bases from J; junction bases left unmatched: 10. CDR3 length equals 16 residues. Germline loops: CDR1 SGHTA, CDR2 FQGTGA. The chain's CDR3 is CASSLGSGTRADTQYF. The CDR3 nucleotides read TGTGCCAGCAGCTTAGGGTCGGGGACTAGGGCGGATACGCAGTATTTT.

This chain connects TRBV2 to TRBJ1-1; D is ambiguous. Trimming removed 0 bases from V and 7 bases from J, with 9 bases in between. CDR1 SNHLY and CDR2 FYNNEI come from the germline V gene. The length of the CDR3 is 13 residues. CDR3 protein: CASSEALRREAFF. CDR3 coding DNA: TGTGCCAGCAGTGAAGCGCTTCGCCGTGAAGCTTTCTTT.

CDR3 sequence (DNA): TGTGCCAGCAGCGTAGGGACTAGCGGGGGTAAAGAGCAGTACTTC. Its protein product is CASSVGTSGGKEQYF. The chain carries TRBV9 and TRBJ2-7; 13 nucleotides line up with TRBD2. V dropped 0 bases and J dropped 7; count of bases not matched to a gene: 4. The V gene's germline CDR1 is SGDLS and CDR2 YYNGEE. CDR3 length equals 15 residues.

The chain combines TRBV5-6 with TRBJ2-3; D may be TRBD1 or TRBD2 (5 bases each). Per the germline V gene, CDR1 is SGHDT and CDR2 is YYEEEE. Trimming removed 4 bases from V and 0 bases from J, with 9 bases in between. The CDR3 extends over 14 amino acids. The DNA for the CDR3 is TGTGCCAGCAGCGGGTGGGGGAGCACAGATACGCAGTATTTT. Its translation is CASSGWGSTDTQYF.

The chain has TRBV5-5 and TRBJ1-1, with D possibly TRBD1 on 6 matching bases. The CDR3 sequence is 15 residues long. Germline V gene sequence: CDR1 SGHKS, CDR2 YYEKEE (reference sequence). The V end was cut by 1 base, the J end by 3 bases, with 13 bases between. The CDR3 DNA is TGTGCCAGCAGCTTGCTTGGACAGTCGGACACTGAAGCTTTCTTT. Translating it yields CASSLLGQSDTEAFF.

The CDR3 loop reads CASSRDSGANVLTF. The CDR3 DNA sequence: TGTGCCAGCAGCCGGGACTCTGGGGCCAACGTCCTGACTTTC. The chain employs TRBV7-2 and TRBJ2-6; TRBD2 is a possible D gene (5 bases). Germline CDR1 and CDR2: SGHTA and FQGNSA. V was trimmed by 5 bases and J by 0 bases, leaving 5 bases between them. This CDR3 is built from 14 residues.